This TCR beta chain was identified in a study of cytomegalovirus exposure and HLA in healthy donors (dated by TCRdb to about 2017). Looking at the study overall: An earlier analysis of more than 550 of the donors reported around 280 Gb of sequence data and 90 million to 120 million unique TCR beta sequences obtained from 180 million or so T cells. The study was designed to test whether signatures of past pathogen exposure could be identified by cataloging public T cell receptors. A later genetic analysis used genome-wide SNP genotypes for about three fifths of the 666 donors, treating that subset as a discovery cohort. Because of strong linkage in the cohort, a handful of DR-DQ haplotypes were treated as single units for association and clustering. The study used immunosequencing to profile the T cell repertoires of hundreds of subjects and linked those repertoires to cytomegalovirus serostatus. Donor age, sex, ethnicity and CMV serostatus were collected together with the repertoire data. All discovery cohort repertoires had been generated on a single sequencing platform. Among the roughly 390 genotyped donors, under 90% belonged to the genetic ancestry cluster associated with self-reported Caucasian donors. An early release that covered some 640 HLA-typed donors contained approximately 300 gigabases of sequencing data and about 93 million unique TCR sequences. To predict cytomegalovirus infection status, the study brought together high-throughput TCR immunosequencing, statistical association of individual TCRs with disease status, and machine learning. To decide whether each TCR beta V gene segment behaved as functional or pseudogenic, an earlier analysis of approximately 620 of the donors relied on high-throughput TCR beta sequencing. Among some 410 genotyped donors of the cohort, an average of around 250,000 unique TCR beta nucleotide sequences was sequenced per donor, of which 15% to 20% were non-productive. The later analysis used no new phenotypic data to find candidate immune exposures, relying instead on TCR beta sequences and their occurrence across donors. To study patterns of TCR occurrence, a later analysis re-analyzed previously published TCR beta repertoires from around 700 donors and added high-resolution HLA genotyping. Class I and class II HLA loci were covered by the typing at four-digit resolution. Along with the roughly 700-subject first cohort, a separate validation cohort of over a hundred different subjects was used. The number of typed donors differed by locus: roughly 620-640 for A, B, C, DRB1 and DQB1; approximately 520 for DQA1; 600 to 610 for DPA1; and 400 to 480 for DPB1.

From the germline V gene (reference sequence), CDR1 is SGHNT and CDR2 is YYREEE. The V end loses 3 bases and the J end loses 3 bases, and a stretch of 18 bases separates them. The CDR3 has 16 amino acids, counting the end cysteine and phenylalanine. Of the read, only the CDR3 DNA is kept; its 48 bases are in frame from base 1. In total, 500 to 700 healthy bone marrow donors made up the cohort. At the time of sampling, all cohort members were nominally healthy, though unrecorded immune exposures were likely present. The donor tested CMV seropositive and was one of the 289 seropositive cohort members. Each donor provided a peripheral blood sample, and peripheral blood mononuclear cells were used for TCR beta sequencing. The Qiagen DNeasy Blood Extraction Kit was used to extract genomic DNA from the blood cell samples. Broader findings and caveats from the paper: In both the original and validation cohorts, the classifier was reported to diagnose cytomegalovirus status with high specificity and sensitivity. The study gave a list of 150 to 200 TCR beta chains associated with cytomegalovirus. Sequencing depth was assumed to be roughly uniform across donors in the presence/absence analyses, though that assumption may not hold. Specific HLA alleles were associated with 15,000 to 20,000 TCR beta sequences at a false discovery rate of 0.05 in a later analysis. CMV serostatus was the only immune exposure information available for the cohort. Several of the top co-occurrence clusters appeared to be linked to parvovirus B19, influenza, CMV and Epstein-Barr virus, according to a later analysis. In an earlier analysis of some 500 of the donors, most TCR beta V segments appeared in productive rearrangements about 87% or about 30% of the time, broadly matching IMGT annotations. V-gene and J-gene trimming of TCR beta chains was associated with a missense DCLRE1C variant in a later genetic analysis, and the association was replicated in an independent cohort. Because counts were too low, approximately 18 rarely observed V segments, including chromosome 9 orphons, were excluded from the earlier analysis of 587 of the donors. Most TCR sequences were observed very rarely across donors, whereas some public TCRs were present in many individuals. Because HLA typing was unavailable for some donors at each locus, only the typed subset was used in association tests. Some IMGT-functional V segments, including TRBV6-2 and TRBV6-3, could not be distinguished by the 87-base-pair reads and were therefore excluded. A few of the identified cytomegalovirus-associated TCR beta chains were confirmed in vitro to be specific for cytomegalovirus antigens. The authors suggested that the approach could potentially be extended to other disease states and immunological phenotypes. When HLA alleles, especially DR and DQ, strongly co-occurred, TCR associations were difficult to assign to individual alleles. A further reported finding was that TCR beta sequences accurately predicted the HLA-A and HLA-B alleles for most subjects in the first cohort. A group of highly shared sequence variants was considered likely to be a technical artifact of the sequencing pipeline. Only TCR beta chains were sequenced in this cohort, and the absence of alpha or paired-chain data limited detectable features. In a later analysis, the rate of TCR association differed among HLA loci, with DRB1 alleles having the most associated TCRs and HLA-C alleles having the fewest. Compared with equally common non-associated chains, HLA-associated TCR beta chains in a later analysis were more clonally expanded and had lower generation probabilities. Linkage disequilibrium might explain the correlated functional status among segregating V segments, but an unknown experimental factor could not be ruled out. Most CMV-associated TCR beta chains appeared to be HLA-restricted in a later analysis, and the HLA associations seemed to be driven largely by CMV exposure. In a later genetic analysis, fewer N-insertions in productive TCRs were reported among donors in an Asian-associated ancestry cluster than the roughly 640-donor mean.

Turning to this clone: This clone's antigen is unknown. Per-base qualities were not stored, and no clone one base away is much larger.

The library was prepared using the immunoSEQ multiplex PCR assay. A mixture of 60 forward primers for TCR Vbeta segments and 13 reverse primers for TCR Jbeta segments was used in the multiplex PCR. A multiplex PCR assay on genomic DNA amplified the CDR3 region of rearranged TCR beta genes. The amplified TCR beta libraries were sequenced on the Illumina HiSeq System as 87-base-pair reads. Under the source paper's analysis protocol: Across the 600 to 700 repertoires, a later analysis counted approximately 75 million unique TCR beta chains, about 10 million of which were shared by at least two donors. A nearest-neighbor algorithm error-corrected the raw reads and collapsed the reads into unique sequences, merging closely related sequences to remove PCR and sequencing errors. Alignment of CDR3 sequences to IMGT reference sequences was used to assign V, D and J gene segments. Each retained sequence needed at least a six-nucleotide match to both a V gene segment and a J gene segment. A rearrangement was called productive if the CDR3 had no stop codons and remained in frame with V and J, and every other rearrangement was called non-productive. CDR3 was defined by IMGT convention, running from the second conserved V-encoded cysteine to the conserved J-encoded phenylalanine. The earlier analysis of 500 to 600 of the donors excluded sequences that lacked an unambiguous match to a single V gene segment. An earlier analysis of just under 600 of the donors called V segments functional above 56.7% productive rearrangements and segregating when the between-donor standard deviation exceeded 5%. A statistical classification framework was developed to diagnose cytomegalovirus status using the catalog of TCR beta chain sequences. V and J gene assignment, in a later analysis, came from comparing TCR nucleotide sequences with IMGT/GENE-DB human TR gene sequences. The TCRdist pipeline was used in a later analysis to assign CDR3 sequences and most-parsimonious VDJ recombination scenarios. In a later analysis, each TCR beta chain was defined by its CDR3 amino acid sequence together with its V-gene family, and reads without a unique V-gene family were excluded. In a later analysis, some 600 highly shared, low-generation-probability nucleotide sequences were removed to address suspected cross-contamination and a sequencing artifact. A later analysis calculated a clonal expansion index for each public chain from normalized within-repertoire ranks of inferred template counts. Generation probabilities in a later analysis came from a VDJ recombination model fitted to out-of-frame rearrangements, and those results were checked against IGoR. In a later analysis, TCR-TCR, TCR-HLA and TCR-CMV co-occurrence was scored with hypergeometric tests, and a repertoire-size bias correction was applied to TCR pairs. In a later analysis, false discovery rates were estimated by permuting HLA or CMV assignments 20 times. In a later analysis, co-occurring TCRs were grouped using DBSCAN, with TCRdist sequence similarity added in when clustering inside HLA-allele-positive subsets. Repertoires with fewer than 30,000 or more than 120,000 public chains, plus five repertoires with anomalous nucleotide sharing, were excluded from co-occurrence clustering. Held by TCRdb, this immuneACCESS table contains in-frame sequences only and omits some clones. Under half of the omission traces to an unresolved V gene where checked; the cause of the rest is unknown. V and J calls plus clone size are reproduced from that table; the DNA served to infer D and trimming. The table for this sample lists under 95,000 clones; roughly 70% of them were counted only once. The biggest ten clones account for 9% to 14% of the sample.

Sequences were obtained from PBMCs. This chain is built from TRBV5-4 and TRBJ1-1, and TRBD1 may be the D gene, going by 5 matching bases. The TCR sequence derives from a woman in her thirties or forties in good health and CMV-seropositive. The bases are TGTGCCAGCAGCTCAACCCCACAGGTGCTGGACACTGAAGCTTTCTTT. Translated, it gives CASSSTPQVLDTEAFF.